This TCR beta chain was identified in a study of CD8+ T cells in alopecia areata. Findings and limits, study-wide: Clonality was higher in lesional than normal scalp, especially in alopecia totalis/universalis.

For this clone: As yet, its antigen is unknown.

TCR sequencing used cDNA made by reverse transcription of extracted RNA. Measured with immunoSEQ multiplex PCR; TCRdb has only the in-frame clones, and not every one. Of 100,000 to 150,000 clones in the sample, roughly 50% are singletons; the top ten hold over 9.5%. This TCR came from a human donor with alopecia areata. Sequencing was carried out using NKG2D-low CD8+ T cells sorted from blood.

CDR3 DNA: TGCAGCGTTGGGAGCAATCAGCCCCAGCATTTT. Amino acids: CSVGSNQPQHF. The rearrangement links TRBV29-1 to TRBJ1-5, with unresolved D. The CDR3 consists of 11 residues. V was clipped by 4 bases and J by 1 base, with 2 bases between them. Germline V gene data show CDR1 as SQVTM and CDR2 as ANQGSEA.